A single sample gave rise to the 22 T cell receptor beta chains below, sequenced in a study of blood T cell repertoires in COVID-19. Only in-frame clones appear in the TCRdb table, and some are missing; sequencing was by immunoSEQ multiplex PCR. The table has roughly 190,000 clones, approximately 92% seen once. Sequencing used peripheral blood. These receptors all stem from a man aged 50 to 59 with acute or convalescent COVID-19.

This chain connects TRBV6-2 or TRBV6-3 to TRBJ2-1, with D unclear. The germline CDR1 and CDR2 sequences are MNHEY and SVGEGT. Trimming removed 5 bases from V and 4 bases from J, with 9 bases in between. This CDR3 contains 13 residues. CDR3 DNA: TGTGCCAGCAGTATTAGCCGGTACAATGAGCAGTTCTTC. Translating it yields CASSISRYNEQFF.

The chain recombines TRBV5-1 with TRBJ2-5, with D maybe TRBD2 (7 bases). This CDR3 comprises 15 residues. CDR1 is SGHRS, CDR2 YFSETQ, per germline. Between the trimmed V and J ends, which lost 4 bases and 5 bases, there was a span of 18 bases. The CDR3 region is CASSPRGGPRETQYF. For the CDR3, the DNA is TGCGCCAGCAGCCCAAGGGGGGGGCCAAGGGAGACCCAGTACTTC.

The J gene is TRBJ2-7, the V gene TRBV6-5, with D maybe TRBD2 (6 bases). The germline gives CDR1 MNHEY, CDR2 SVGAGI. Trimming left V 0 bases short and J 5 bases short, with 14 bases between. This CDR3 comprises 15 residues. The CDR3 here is CASSYSRLGGNEQYV. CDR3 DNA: TGTGCCAGCAGTTACTCCCGACTCGGCGGGAACGAGCAGTACGTC.

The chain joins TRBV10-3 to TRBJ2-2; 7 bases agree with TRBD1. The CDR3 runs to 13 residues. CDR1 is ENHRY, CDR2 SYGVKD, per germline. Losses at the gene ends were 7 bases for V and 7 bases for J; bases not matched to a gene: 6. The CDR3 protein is CAITGTDLGELFF. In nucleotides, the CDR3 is TGTGCCATCACGGGGACAGATCTCGGGGAGCTGTTTTTT.

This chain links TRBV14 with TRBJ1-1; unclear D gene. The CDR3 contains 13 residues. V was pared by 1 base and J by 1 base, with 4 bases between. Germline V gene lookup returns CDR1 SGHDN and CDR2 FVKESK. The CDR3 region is CASSQVKNTEAFF. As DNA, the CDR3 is TGTGCCAGCAGCCAAGTCAAGAACACTGAAGCTTTCTTT.

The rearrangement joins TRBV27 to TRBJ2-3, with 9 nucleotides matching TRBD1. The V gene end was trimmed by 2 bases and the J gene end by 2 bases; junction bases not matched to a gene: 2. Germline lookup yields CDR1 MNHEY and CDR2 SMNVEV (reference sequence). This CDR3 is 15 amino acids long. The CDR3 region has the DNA TGTGCCAGCAGTTTAGGGACAGGGCCCACAGATACGCAGTATTTT. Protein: CASSLGTGPTDTQYF.

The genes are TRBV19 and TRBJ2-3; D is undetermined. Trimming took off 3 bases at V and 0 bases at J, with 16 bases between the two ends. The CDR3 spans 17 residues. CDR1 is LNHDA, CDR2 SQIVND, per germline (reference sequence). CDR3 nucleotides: TGTGCCAGTAGTATTATCCCTCTTTACTCCAGCACAGATACGCAGTATTTT. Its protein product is CASSIIPLYSSTDTQYF. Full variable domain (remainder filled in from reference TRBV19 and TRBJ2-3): DGGITQSPKYLFRKEGQNVTLSCEQNLNHDAMYWYRQDPGQGLRLIYYSQIVNDFQKGDIAEGYSVSREKKESFPLTVTSAQKNPTAFYLCASSIIPLYSSTDTQYFGPGTRLTVL.

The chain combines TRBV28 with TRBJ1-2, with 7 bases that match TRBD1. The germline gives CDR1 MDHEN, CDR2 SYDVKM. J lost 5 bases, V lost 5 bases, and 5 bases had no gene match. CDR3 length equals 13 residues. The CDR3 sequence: CASSLGTAYGYTF. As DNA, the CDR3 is TGTGCCAGCAGTCTTGGGACAGCATATGGCTACACCTTC.

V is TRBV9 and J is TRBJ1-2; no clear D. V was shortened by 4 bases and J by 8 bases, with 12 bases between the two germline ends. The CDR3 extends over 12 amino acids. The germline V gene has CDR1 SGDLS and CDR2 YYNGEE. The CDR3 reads CASSPPGRGYTF. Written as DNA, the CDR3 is TGTGCCAGCAGCCCCCCGGGTCGGGGCTACACCTTC.

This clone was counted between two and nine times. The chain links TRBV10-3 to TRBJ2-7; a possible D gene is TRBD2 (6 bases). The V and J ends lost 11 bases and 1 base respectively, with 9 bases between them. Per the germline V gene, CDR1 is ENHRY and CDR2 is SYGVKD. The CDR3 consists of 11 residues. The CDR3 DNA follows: TGTGCCTCACGGGGGTCCTACGAGCAGTACTTC. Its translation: CASRGSYEQYF.

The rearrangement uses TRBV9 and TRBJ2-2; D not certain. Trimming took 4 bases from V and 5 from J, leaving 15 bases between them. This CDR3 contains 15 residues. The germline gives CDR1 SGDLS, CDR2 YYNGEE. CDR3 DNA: TGTGCCAGCAGCCCCACACAGTCGGCGACCGGGGAGCTGTTTTTT. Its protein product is CASSPTQSATGELFF.

The CDR3 bases are TGCGCCAGCAGCCAGTCCTCTGTGGGGGGAGAGACCCAGTACTTC. Translating it yields CASSQSSVGGETQYF. V and J are TRBV4-3 and TRBJ2-5; D perhaps matches TRBD2 (6 bases). The germline CDR1 and CDR2 sequences are LGHNA and YSLEER. The CDR3 contains 15 residues. Trimming shortened V by 3 bases and J by 4 bases, and 15 bases separated the two germline ends.

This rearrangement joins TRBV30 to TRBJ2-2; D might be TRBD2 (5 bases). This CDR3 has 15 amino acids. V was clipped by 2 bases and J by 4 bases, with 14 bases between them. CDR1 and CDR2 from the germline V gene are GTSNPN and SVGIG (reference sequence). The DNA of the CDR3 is TGTGCCTGGAGTCATAGGGCTAGCAGCACCGGGGAGCTGTTTTTT. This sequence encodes CAWSHRASSTGELFF.

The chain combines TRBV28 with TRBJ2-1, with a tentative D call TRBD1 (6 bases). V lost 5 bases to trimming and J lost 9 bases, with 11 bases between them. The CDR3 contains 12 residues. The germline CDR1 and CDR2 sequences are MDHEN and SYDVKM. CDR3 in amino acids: CASSVGQFEQFF. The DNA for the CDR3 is TGTGCCAGCAGTGTAGGACAGTTTGAGCAGTTCTTC.

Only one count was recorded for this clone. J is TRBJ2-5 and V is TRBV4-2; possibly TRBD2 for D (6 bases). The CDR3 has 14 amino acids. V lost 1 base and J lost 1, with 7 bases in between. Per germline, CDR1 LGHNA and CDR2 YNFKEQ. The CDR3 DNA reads TGTGCCAGCAGCCAAGCCGGGGGCCAAGAGACCCAGTACTTC. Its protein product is CASSQAGGQETQYF.

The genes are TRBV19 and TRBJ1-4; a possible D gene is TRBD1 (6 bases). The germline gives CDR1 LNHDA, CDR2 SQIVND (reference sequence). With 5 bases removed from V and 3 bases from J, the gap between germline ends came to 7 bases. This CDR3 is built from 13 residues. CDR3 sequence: CASSDRPNEKLFF. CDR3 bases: TGTGCCAGTAGTGACAGGCCTAATGAAAAACTGTTTTTT.

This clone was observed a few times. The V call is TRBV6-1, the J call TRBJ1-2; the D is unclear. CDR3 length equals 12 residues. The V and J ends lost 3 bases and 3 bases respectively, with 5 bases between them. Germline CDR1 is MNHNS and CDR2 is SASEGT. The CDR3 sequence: CASSDPDYGYTF. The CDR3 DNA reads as TGTGCCAGCAGTGACCCTGACTATGGCTACACCTTC.

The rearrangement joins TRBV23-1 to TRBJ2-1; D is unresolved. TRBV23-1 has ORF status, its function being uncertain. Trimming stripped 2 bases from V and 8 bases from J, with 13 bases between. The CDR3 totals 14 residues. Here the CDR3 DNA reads TGCGCCAGCAGTCAACGTGTCCAGTCACATGAGCAGTTCTTC. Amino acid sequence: CASSQRVQSHEQFF.

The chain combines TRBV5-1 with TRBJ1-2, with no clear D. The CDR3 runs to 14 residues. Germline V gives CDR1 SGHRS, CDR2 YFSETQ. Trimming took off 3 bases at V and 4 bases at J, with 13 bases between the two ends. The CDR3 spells CASSSPGLIYGYTF. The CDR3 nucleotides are TGCGCCAGCAGCTCCCCCGGGTTGATCTATGGCTACACCTTC.

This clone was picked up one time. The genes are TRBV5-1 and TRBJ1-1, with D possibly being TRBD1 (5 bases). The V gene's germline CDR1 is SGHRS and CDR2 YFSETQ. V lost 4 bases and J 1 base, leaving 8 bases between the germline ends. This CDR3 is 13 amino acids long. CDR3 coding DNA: TGCGCCAGCAGCGCTGACAGGAACACTGAAGCTTTCTTT. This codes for CASSADRNTEAFF.

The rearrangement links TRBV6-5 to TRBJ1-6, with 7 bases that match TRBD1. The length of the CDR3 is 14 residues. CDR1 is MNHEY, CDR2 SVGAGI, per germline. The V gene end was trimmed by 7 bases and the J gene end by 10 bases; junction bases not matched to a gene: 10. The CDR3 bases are TGTGCCAGCATCGAAGGGGGCGTAGGGTCACCCCTCCACTTT. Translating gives CASIEGGVGSPLHF.

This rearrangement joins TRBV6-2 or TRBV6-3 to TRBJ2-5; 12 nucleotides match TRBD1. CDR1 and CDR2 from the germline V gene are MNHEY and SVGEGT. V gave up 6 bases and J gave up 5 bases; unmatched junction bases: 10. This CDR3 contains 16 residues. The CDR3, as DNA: TGTGCCAGCAGCCTGTACCGGGACAGGGGGCAGGAGACCCAGTACTTC. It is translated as CASSLYRDRGQETQYF.